Listed below are T cell receptor beta chains from one sample, sequenced in a study of synovial regulatory T cells in juvenile arthritis. The protocol was immunoSEQ multiplex PCR, while the TCRdb copy is restricted to in-frame clones and leaves out a portion. This sample contains roughly 10,000 clones. Sequences were obtained from Treg cells from blood. Receptors were obtained from a donor aged 2-30 years with juvenile idiopathic arthritis. CDR3s include the opening cysteine and the closing phenylalanine or tryptophan. Part of the rows lack a size; the others show once, few, many or a class for expanded clones.

V gene: TRBV19; J gene: TRBJ2-7; clone size: .; CDR3 protein: CASSWGLREWEQYF
V gene: TRBV28; J gene: TRBJ2-4; clone size: medium-sized; CDR3 protein: CASSSFLENIQYF
V gene: TRBV28; J gene: TRBJ2-7; clone size: .; CDR3 protein: CASSQGPPGEQYF
V gene: TRBV28; J gene: TRBJ1-1; clone size: medium-sized; CDR3 protein: CAGGITGKAFF
V gene: TRBV28; J gene: TRBJ1-1; clone size: .; CDR3 protein: CASRTNRGRVTEAFF
V gene: TRBV27; J gene: TRBJ1-3; clone size: .; CDR3 protein: CASSPRLRGPGNTIYF
V gene: TRBV4-2; J gene: TRBJ2-7; clone size: .; CDR3 protein: CASSRGLWESDEQYF
V gene: TRBV6-5; J gene: TRBJ2-7; clone size: .; CDR3 protein: CASRPTSSVSYEQYF
V gene: TRBV6-5; J gene: TRBJ2-1; clone size: .; CDR3 protein: CASSYALAAYNEQFF
V gene: TRBV10-1; J gene: TRBJ1-1; clone size: .; CDR3 protein: CASSEGGITEAFF
V gene: TRBV2; J gene: TRBJ2-7; clone size: .; CDR3 protein: CASSLSIEQYF
V gene: TRBV6-1; J gene: TRBJ2-1; clone size: .; CDR3 protein: CASNTSPTQANEQFF
V gene: TRBV4-2; J gene: TRBJ2-1; clone size: .; CDR3 protein: CASSQGRGREANEQFF
V gene: TRBV10-3; J gene: TRBJ1-5; clone size: .; CDR3 protein: CAISVQGWGGPQHF
V gene: TRBV6-1; J gene: TRBJ2-7; clone size: .; CDR3 protein: CASSGHRGVLYEQYF
V gene: TRBV18; J gene: TRBJ2-7; clone size: .; CDR3 protein: CASSLPHKTSGAYEQYF
V gene: TRBV4-1; J gene: TRBJ2-2; clone size: .; CDR3 protein: CASSQDTGTGELFF
V gene: TRBV5-1; J gene: TRBJ2-1; clone size: .; CDR3 protein: CATRYGPSSNEQFF
V gene: TRBV5-1; J gene: TRBJ1-5; clone size: .; CDR3 protein: CASSLSVGDQPQHF
V gene: TRBV9; J gene: TRBJ2-1; clone size: .; CDR3 protein: CASSVGLAGGVNEQFF
V gene: TRBV7-9; J gene: TRBJ1-4; clone size: .; CDR3 protein: CASSSSGGTGTNEKLFF
V gene: TRBV10-1; J gene: TRBJ2-3; clone size: .; CDR3 protein: CASSRTGGPDTQYF
V gene: TRBV5-1; J gene: TRBJ1-1; clone size: .; CDR3 protein: CASSLERGVTEAFF
V gene: TRBV27; J gene: TRBJ1-2; clone size: .; CDR3 protein: CASSQGFQLGRGPTFTYGYTF
V gene: TRBV29-1; J gene: TRBJ2-3; clone size: .; CDR3 protein: CSVGVVAWRPPPGTDTQYF
V gene: TRBV4-1; J gene: TRBJ2-6; clone size: .; CDR3 protein: CASSQERAGANVLTF
V gene: TRBV10-2; J gene: TRBJ1-1; clone size: .; CDR3 protein: CASSESSFTEAFF
V gene: TRBV18; J gene: TRBJ2-7; clone size: .; CDR3 protein: CASSPTGLVSPQYF
V gene: TRBV6-6; J gene: TRBJ2-2; clone size: medium-sized; CDR3 protein: CASSYSRGGETGELFF
V gene: TRBV5-1; J gene: TRBJ2-7; clone size: .; CDR3 protein: CASSLGYEQYF
V gene: TRBV7-3; J gene: TRBJ2-2; clone size: .; CDR3 protein: CASSPPGVSGELFF
V gene: TRBV5-4; J gene: TRBJ1-1; clone size: .; CDR3 protein: CASSILGSEAFF
V gene: TRBV29-1; J gene: TRBJ1-2; clone size: .; CDR3 protein: CSVGQSMIGYTF
V gene: TRBV6-5; J gene: TRBJ1-2; clone size: .; CDR3 protein: CASSYQHRAGGYTF
V gene: TRBV20-1; J gene: TRBJ1-1; clone size: .; CDR3 protein: CSAKQNTEAFF
V gene: TRBV5-6; J gene: TRBJ1-3; clone size: .; CDR3 protein: CASSRLSGNSGNTIYF